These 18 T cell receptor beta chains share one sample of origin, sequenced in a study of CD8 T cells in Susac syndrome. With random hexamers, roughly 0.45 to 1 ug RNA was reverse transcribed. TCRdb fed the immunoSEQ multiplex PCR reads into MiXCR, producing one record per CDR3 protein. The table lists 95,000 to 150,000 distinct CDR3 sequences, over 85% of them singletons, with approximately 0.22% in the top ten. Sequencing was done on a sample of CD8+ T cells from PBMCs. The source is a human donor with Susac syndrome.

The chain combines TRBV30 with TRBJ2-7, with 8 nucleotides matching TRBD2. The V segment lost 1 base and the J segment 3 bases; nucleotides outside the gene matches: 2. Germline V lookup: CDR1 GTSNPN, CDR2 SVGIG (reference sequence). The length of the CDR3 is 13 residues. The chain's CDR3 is CAWSARGGYEQYF. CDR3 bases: TGTGCCTGGAGTGCCCGGGGGGGCTACGAGCAGTACTTC.

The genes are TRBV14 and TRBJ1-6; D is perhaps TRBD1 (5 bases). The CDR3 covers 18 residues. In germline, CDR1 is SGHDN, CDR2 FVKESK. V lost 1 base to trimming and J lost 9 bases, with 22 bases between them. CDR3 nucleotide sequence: TGTGCCAGCAGCCAAGGGATCTCGACAGATCACCATCGTTCACCCCTCCACTTT. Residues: CASSQGISTDHHRSPLHF.

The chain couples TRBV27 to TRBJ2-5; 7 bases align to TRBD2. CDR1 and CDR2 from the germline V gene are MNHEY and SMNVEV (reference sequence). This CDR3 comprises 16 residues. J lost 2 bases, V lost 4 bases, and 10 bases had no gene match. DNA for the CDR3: TGTGCCAGCAGTTCATACGCCGGGACTACTCAAGAGACCCAGTACTTC. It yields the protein CASSSYAGTTQETQYF.

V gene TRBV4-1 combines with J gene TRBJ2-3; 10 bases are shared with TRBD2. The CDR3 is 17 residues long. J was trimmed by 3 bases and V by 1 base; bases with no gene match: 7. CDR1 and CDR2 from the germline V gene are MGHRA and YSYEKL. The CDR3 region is CASSQVSSGGATDTQYF. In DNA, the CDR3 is TGCGCCAGCAGCCAAGTGTCAAGCGGGGGGGCGACAGATACGCAGTATTTT.

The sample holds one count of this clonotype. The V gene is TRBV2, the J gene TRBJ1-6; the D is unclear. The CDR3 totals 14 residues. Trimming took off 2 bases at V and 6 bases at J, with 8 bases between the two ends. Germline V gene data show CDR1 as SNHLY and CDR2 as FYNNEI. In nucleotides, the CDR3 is TGTGCCAGCAGTGAAATGCAGGTTAATTCACCCCTCCACTTT. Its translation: CASSEMQVNSPLHF. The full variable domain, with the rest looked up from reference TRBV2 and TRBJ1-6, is EPEVTQTPSHQVTQMGQEVILRCVPISNHLYFYWYRQILGQKVEFLVSFYNNEISEKSEIFDDQFSVERPDGSNFTLKIRSTKLEDSAMYFCASSEMQVNSPLHFGNGTRLTVT.

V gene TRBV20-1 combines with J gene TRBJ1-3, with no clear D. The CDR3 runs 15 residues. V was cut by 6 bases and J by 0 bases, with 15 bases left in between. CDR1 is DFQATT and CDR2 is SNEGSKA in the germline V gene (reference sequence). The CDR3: CSAKIPWSSGNTIYF. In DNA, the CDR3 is TGCAGTGCGAAGATCCCCTGGAGCTCTGGAAACACCATATATTTT.

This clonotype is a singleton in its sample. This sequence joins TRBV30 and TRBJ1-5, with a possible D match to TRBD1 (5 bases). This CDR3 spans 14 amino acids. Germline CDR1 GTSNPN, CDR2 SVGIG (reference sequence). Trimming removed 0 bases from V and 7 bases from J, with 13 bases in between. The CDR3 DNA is TGTGCCTGGAGTGTATGGGGGGGGGAACAGCCCCAGCATTTT. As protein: CAWSVWGGEQPQHF.

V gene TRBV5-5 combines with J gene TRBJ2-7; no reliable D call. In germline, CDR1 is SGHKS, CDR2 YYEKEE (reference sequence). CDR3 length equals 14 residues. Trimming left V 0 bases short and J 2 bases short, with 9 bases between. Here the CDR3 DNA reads TGTGCCAGCAGCTTGGAGGGCGGCACCTACGAGCAGTACTTC. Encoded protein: CASSLEGGTYEQYF.

The DNA of the CDR3 is TGTGCCACCAGTGATGGGACAGGGGGCCTAGGGAATGAGCAGTTCTTC. Its translation is CATSDGTGGLGNEQFF. The chain uses TRBV24-1 and TRBJ2-1, with 12 bases that match TRBD1. This CDR3 is 16 amino acids long. With 3 bases clipped from V and 7 bases from J, the junction kept 6 bases outside the gene matches. Germline CDR1 reads KGHDR; CDR2 reads SFDVKD.

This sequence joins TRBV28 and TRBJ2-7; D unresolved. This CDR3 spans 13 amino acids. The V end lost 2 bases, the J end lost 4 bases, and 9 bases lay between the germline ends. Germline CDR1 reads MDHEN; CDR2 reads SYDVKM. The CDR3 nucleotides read TGTGCCAGCAGTTTAGGTCAGCCTTACGAGCAGTACTTC. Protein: CASSLGQPYEQYF. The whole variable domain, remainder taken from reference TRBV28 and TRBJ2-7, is DVKVTQSSRYLVKRTGEKVFLECVQDMDHENMFWYRQDPGLGLRLIYFSYDVKMKEKGDIPEGYSVSREKKERFSLILESASTNQTSMYLCASSLGQPYEQYFGPGTRLTVT.

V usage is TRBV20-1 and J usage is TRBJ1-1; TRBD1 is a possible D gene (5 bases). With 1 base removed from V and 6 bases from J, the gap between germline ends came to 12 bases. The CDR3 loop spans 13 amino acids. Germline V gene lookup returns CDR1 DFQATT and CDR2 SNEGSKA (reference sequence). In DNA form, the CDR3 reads TGCAGTGCTAGAGTCCGGGGCCAGCCTGAAGCTTTCTTT. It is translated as CSARVRGQPEAFF.

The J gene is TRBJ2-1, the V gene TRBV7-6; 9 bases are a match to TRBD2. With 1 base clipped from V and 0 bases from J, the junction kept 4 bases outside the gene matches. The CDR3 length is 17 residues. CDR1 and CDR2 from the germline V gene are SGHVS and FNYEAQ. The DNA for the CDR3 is TGTGCCAGCAGCTTAGAAATTAGCGGGAGCTCCTACAATGAGCAGTTCTTC. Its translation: CASSLEISGSSYNEQFF. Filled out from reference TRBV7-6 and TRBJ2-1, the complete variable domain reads GAGVSQSPRYKVTKRGQDVALRCDPISGHVSLYWYRQALGQGPEFLTYFNYEAQQDKSGLPNDRFSAERPEGSISTLTIQRTEQRDSAMYRCASSLEISGSSYNEQFFGPGTRLTVL.

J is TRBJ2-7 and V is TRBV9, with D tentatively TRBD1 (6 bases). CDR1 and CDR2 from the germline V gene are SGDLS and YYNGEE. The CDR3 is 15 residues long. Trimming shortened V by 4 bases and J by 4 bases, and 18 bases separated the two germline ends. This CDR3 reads CASSPRGSSQYEQYF. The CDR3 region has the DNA TGTGCCAGCAGCCCAAGGGGGAGTAGCCAGTACGAGCAGTACTTC.

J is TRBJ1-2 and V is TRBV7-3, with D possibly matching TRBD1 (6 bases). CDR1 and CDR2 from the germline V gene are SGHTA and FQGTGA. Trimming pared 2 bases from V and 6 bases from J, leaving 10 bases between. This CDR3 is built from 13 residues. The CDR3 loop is CASSLGGADGYTF. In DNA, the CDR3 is TGTGCCAGCAGCTTAGGGGGCGCGGATGGCTACACCTTC.

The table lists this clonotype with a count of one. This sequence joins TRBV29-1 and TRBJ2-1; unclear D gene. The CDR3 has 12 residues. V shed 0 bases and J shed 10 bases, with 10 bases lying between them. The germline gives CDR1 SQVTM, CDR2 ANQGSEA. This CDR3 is CSVEDRVGEQFF. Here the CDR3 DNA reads TGCAGCGTTGAAGACCGGGTCGGGGAGCAGTTCTTC.

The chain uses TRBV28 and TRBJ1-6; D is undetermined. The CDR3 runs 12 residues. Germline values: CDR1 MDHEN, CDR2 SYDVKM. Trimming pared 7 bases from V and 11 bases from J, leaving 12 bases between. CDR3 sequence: CASTRPRTPLHF. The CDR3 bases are TGTGCCAGCACGCGCCCTCGGACACCCCTCCACTTT.

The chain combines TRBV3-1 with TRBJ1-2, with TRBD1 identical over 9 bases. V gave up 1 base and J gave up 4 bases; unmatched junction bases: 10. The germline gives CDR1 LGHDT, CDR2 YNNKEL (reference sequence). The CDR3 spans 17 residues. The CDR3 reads CASSQVGQGNIRYGYTF. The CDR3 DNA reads TGTGCCAGCAGCCAAGTCGGACAGGGGAATATTCGCTATGGCTACACCTTC.

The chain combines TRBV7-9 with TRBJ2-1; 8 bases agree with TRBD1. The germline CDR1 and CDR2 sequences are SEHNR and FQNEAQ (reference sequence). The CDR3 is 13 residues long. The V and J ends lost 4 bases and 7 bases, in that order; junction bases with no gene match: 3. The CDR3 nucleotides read TGTGCCAGCAGCTCAGGGGGCGGAAATGAGCAGTTCTTC. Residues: CASSSGGGNEQFF.